Each of the 8 T cell receptor beta chains below was sequenced from the same sample in a study of T-cell memory formation after mild COVID-19. TCRdb re-called the 5' RACE reads through MiXCR, storing one row per CDR3 protein. The table lists fewer than 350,000 distinct CDR3 sequences, approximately 16% of them singletons. Input material: PBMCs or a T cell subset sorted from them (not recorded which). These receptors all come from a man aged 18-30 years who had mild COVID-19 (a few samples of this study predate the infection). Cell type and time point are not known.

This clonotype was detected only a few times. This chain connects TRBV6-1 to TRBJ2-1, with 12 nucleotides matching TRBD2. CDR3 length equals 16 residues. V shed 3 bases, J shed 5 bases, and the junction held 5 bases outside the gene matches. Germline CDR1 reads MNHNS; CDR2 reads SASEGT. CDR3 coding DNA: TGTGCCAGCAGTGACTTTGCTAGCGGGGGGGACAATGAGCAGTTCTTC. Translating gives CASSDFASGGDNEQFF.

V usage is TRBV11-2 and J usage is TRBJ2-1, with 8 bases that match TRBD1. There are 15 residues in the CDR3. V lost 4 bases, J lost 4 bases, and 6 bases stayed unmatched. The V gene's germline CDR1 is SGHAT and CDR2 FQNNGV. The CDR3 bases are TGTGCCAGCAGCTCGGGGACAGGCGGATACAATGAGCAGTTCTTC. It codes for CASSSGTGGYNEQFF.

The CDR3 sequence is CASSLGVGNGRGSTDTQYF. CDR3 coding DNA: TGTGCCAGCAGCTTAGGCGTGGGAAACGGGAGGGGGAGCACAGATACGCAGTATTTT. The J gene is TRBJ2-3, the V gene TRBV7-9; the match to TRBD2 covers 8 bases. The CDR3 runs 19 residues. V lost 1 base, J lost 0 bases, and 12 bases stayed unmatched. Looked up from germline, CDR1 is SEHNR and CDR2 is FQNEAQ (reference sequence).

Comment on this clonotype: Since the CDR3 does not end with the conserved phenylalanine or tryptophan, this likely comes from a read error. This rearrangement joins TRBV5-6 to TRBJ2-3; D could derive from TRBD1 or TRBD2 (5 bases each). Deletions cut 4 bases from V and 1 base from J, with 13 bases between. The CDR3 is 15 amino acids. Germline V gene data show CDR1 as SGHDT and CDR2 as YYEEEE. The CDR3 is CASSLGTAGTDTQYS. CDR3 DNA: TGTGCCAGCAGCCTCGGGACCGCAGGCACAGATACGCAGTATTCT.

This clonotype appeared a few times. V gene TRBV2 combines with J gene TRBJ1-2; D is unclear. Trimming cost V 8 bases and J 1 base, with 8 bases left between them. CDR3 length: 12 residues. Germline V gives CDR1 SNHLY, CDR2 FYNNEI. The CDR3 bases are TGTGCCAGCGGGGAAAATAACTATGGCTACACCTTC. This sequence encodes CASGENNYGYTF.

This clonotype was recorded a few times. Here the CDR3 DNA reads TGTGCCAGCAGTGCGCATACTAACACTGAAGCTTTCTTT. This sequence encodes CASSAHTNTEAFF. The rearrangement uses TRBV12-3 or TRBV12-4 and TRBJ1-1; D uncertain. V shed 5 bases and J shed 2 bases, with 9 bases lying between them. The CDR3 is 13 amino acids.

This clonotype was detected a few times. The chain combines TRBV5-1 with TRBJ1-2; 7 bases are shared with TRBD1. The CDR3 has 15 amino acids. The J segment lost 2 bases and the V segment lost 1 base, leaving 5 bases of the junction unmatched. Germline V gene lookup returns CDR1 SGHRS and CDR2 YFSETQ. CDR3 residues: CASSLTGTVNYGYTF. DNA of the CDR3: TGCGCCAGCAGCTTGACCGGGACAGTAAACTATGGCTACACCTTC. Full variable domain (rest looked up from reference TRBV5-1 and TRBJ1-2): KAGVTQTPRYLIKTRGQQVTLSCSPISGHRSVSWYQQTPGQGLQFLFEYFSETQRNKGNFPGRFSGRQFSNSRSEMNVSTLELGDSALYLCASSLTGTVNYGYTFGSGTRLTVV.

This clonotype turned up a few times. The chain recombines TRBV2 with TRBJ2-1; 10 positions agree with TRBD2. Trimming removed 5 bases from V and 8 bases from J; junction bases left unmatched: 9. The CDR3 extends over 15 amino acids. Germline V gene data show CDR1 as SNHLY and CDR2 as FYNNEI. CDR3 DNA sequence: TGTGCCAGCAGTTCTTCTAGCGGGGGTTCGGATGAGCAGTTCTTC. Encoded protein: CASSSSSGGSDEQFF. Full variable domain (missing parts from reference TRBV2 and TRBJ2-1): EPEVTQTPSHQVTQMGQEVILRCVPISNHLYFYWYRQILGQKVEFLVSFYNNEISEKSEIFDDQFSVERPDGSNFTLKIRSTKLEDSAMYFCASSSSSGGSDEQFFGPGTRLTVL.